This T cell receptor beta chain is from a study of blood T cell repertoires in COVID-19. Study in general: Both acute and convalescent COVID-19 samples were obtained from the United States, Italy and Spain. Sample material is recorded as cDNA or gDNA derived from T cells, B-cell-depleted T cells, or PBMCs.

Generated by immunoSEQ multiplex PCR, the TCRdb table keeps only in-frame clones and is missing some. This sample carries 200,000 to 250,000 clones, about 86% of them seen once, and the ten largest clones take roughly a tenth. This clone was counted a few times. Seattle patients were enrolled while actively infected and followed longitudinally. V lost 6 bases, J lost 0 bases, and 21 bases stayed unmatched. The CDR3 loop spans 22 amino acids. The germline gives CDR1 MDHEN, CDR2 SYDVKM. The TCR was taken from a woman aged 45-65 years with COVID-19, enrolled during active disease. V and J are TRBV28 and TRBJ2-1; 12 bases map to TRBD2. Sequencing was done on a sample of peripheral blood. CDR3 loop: CASRYGLAGQRGLGLSYNEQFF. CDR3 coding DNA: TGTGCCAGCAGATACGGACTAGCGGGGCAACGAGGTTTGGGCCTCTCCTACAATGAGCAGTTCTTC. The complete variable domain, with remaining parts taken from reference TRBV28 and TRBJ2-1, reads DVKVTQSSRYLVKRTGEKVFLECVQDMDHENMFWYRQDPGLGLRLIYFSYDVKMKEKGDIPEGYSVSREKKERFSLILESASTNQTSMYLCASRYGLAGQRGLGLSYNEQFFGPGTRLTVL.